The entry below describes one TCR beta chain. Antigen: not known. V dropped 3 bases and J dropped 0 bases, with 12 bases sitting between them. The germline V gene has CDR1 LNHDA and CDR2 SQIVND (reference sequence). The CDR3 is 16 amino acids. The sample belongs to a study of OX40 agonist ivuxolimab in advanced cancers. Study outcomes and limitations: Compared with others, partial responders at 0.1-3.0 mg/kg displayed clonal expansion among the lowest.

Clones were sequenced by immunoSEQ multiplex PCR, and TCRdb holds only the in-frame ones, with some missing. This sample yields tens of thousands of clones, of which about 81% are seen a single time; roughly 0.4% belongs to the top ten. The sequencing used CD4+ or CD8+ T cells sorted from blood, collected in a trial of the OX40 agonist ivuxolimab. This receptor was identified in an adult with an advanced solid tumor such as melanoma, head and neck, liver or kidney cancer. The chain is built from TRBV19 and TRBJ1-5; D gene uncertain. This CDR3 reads CASSIGTIYSNQPQHF. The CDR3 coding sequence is TGTGCCAGTAGTATCGGTACAATCTATAGCAATCAGCCCCAGCATTTT.